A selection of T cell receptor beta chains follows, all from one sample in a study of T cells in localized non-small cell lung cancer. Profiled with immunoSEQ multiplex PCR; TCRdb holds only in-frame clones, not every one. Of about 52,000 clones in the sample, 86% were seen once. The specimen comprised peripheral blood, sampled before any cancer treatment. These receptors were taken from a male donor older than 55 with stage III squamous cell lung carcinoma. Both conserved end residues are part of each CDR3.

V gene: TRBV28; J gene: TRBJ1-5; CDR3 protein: CASSPSSWSGQGATTSLNQPQHF
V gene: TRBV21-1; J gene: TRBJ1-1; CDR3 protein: CASSKGRPGNTEAFF
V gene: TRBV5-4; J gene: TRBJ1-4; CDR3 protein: CASSRGGSLDEKLFF
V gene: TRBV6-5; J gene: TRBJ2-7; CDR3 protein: CASSPGQIQYEQYF
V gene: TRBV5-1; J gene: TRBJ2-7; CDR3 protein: CASSLSSIGRGPVSYEQYF
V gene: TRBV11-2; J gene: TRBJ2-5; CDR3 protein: CASSLETGVGETQYF
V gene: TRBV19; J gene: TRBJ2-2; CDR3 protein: CASSFHVTGELFF
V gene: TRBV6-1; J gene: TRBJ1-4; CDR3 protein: CASSGRINEKLFF
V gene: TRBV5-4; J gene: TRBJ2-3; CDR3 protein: CASSQGPPLGSTDTQYF
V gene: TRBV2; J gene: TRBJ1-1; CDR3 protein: CASRESTWDTEAFF
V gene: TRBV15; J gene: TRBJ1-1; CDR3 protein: CATSRARGTGWLETEAFF
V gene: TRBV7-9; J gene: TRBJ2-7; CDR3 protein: CASSHPGGLAGGNSYEQYF
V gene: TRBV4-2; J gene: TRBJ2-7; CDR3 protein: CASSQSQGSPCYF
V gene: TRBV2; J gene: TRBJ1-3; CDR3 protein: CASNRDRENTIYF
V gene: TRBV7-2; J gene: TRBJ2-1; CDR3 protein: CASSSRDLYNEQFF
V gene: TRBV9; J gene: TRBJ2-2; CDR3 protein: CASSPGTGAGELFF
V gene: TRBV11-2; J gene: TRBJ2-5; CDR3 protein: CASRPPPKIGGETQYF
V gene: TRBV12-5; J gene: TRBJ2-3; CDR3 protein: CASAQQGTTDTQYF
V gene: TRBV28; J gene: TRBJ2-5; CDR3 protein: CASSRPGTWAETQYF
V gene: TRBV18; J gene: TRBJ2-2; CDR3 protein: CASSPKQGNLNTGELFF
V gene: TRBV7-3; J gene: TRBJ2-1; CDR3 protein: CASSLNPAGGSNRYNEQFF
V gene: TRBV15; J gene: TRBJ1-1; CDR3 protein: CATSRDFPDRNTEAFF
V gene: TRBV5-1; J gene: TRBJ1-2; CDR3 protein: CASNHEGPDYGYTF
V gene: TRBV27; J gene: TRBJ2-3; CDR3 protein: CASAWGSGRTDTQYF
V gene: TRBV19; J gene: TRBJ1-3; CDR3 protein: CASGGTAGNTIYF
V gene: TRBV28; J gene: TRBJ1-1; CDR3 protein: CASSLLGQPAFF
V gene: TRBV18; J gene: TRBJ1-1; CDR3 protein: CASSPPSGQGTMNTEAFF
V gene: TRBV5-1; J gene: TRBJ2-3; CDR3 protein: CASSLGGFGTDTQYF
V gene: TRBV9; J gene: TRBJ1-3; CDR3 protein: CASSVALTGNTIYF
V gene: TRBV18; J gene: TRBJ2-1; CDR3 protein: CASSDFNRDPYNEQFF
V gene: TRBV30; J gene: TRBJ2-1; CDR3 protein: CAWRTGLYNEQFF
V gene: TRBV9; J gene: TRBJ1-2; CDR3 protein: CASSSGRGYTF
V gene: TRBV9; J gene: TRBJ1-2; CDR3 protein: CASSPEGQTNYGYTF
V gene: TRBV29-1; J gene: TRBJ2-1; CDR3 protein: CSVEQGRPYNEQFF
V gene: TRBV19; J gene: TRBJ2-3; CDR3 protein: CASRGTSGRLQHPTSTDTQYF
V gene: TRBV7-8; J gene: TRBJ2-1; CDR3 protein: CASSSSRDGFYNEQFF
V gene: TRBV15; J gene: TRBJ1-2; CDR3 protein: CATSREQGHGYTF
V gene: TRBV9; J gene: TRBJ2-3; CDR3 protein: CASSVSTSGGEQYF
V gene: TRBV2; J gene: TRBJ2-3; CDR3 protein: CASSALDTQYF
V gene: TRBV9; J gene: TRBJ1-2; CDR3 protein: CASSVGGGPYGYTF
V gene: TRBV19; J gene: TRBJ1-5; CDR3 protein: CASRTGGNQPQHF
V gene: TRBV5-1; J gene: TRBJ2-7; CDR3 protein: CASSMDFYGQYF
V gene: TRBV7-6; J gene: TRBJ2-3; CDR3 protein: CASSNGRLASTDTQYF
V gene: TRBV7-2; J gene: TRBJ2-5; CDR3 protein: CANNGEGGGGETQYF
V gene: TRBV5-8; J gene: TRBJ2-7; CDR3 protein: CASSLLGGRKDEQYF
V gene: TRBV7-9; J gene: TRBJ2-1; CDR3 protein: CASSLEGLIDEQFF